The TCR beta chain under discussion was sequenced for a study of human T cells and chemical hapten exposure. Study-wide background: DPC (0.01%) was patch tested on the upper back and read at 6 days.

This CDR3 comprises 15 residues. Per the germline V gene, CDR1 is SGHKS and CDR2 is YYEKEE (reference sequence). Trimming left V 0 bases short and J 0 bases short, with 7 bases between. This clonotype was picked up a small number of times. Time point defined: pre-sensitization, week 0. Treatment defined: therapeutic diphenylcyclopropenone sensitization with weekly scalp DPC. TCRdb processed the RACE reads anew with MiXCR; each CDR3 protein has one entry. The data hold some 250,000 distinct CDR3 sequences, with 7.5% to 8% observed a single time. Here the sequenced sample was whole blood, taken in connection with sensitization to the hapten diphenylcyclopropenone (DPC). The TCR sequence derives from a man aged 18-30 years with alopecia areata. Some clones in this sample may be carry-over from other donors' samples. The chain recombines TRBV5-5 with TRBJ2-1, with no clear D. The CDR3 DNA follows: TGTGCCAGCAGCTTGGCCTACGCCTCCTACAATGAGCAGTTCTTC. This codes for CASSLAYASYNEQFF.